Listed below are T cell receptor beta chains from one sample, sequenced in a study of neurological immune-mediated disorders. Via MiXCR, TCRdb re-called the 5' RACE reads, giving one row per CDR3 protein. The table includes roughly 29,000 distinct CDR3 sequences, 20% to 25% detected once. The sample consisted of CD4+ T cells from blood. The receptors here all came from a man aged 50 to 60 with HTLV-1-associated myelopathy (HAM/TSP). The CDR3 runs from the conserved cysteine through the conserved F or W.

j_call: TRBJ1-2; v_call: TRBV18; cdr3_aa: CASSPPDRGFGNYGYTF
j_call: TRBJ1-1; v_call: TRBV18; cdr3_aa: CASSQLHLTGHTMNTEAFF
j_call: TRBJ1-1; v_call: TRBV29-1; cdr3_aa: CSGGTGTEAFF
j_call: TRBJ1-6; v_call: TRBV11-2; cdr3_aa: CASSLDRHSNSPLHF
j_call: TRBJ2-2; v_call: TRBV7-9; cdr3_aa: CASSPGTGSGELFF
j_call: TRBJ2-1; v_call: TRBV29-1; cdr3_aa: CSVEDAGTASNNEQFF
j_call: TRBJ2-1; v_call: TRBV20-1; cdr3_aa: CSAPKDSYNEQFF
j_call: TRBJ1-4; v_call: TRBV27; cdr3_aa: CASKLQGTGEKLFF
j_call: TRBJ2-1; v_call: TRBV5-1; cdr3_aa: CASSATGTGNNEQFF
j_call: TRBJ1-1; v_call: TRBV12-3/TRBV12-4; cdr3_aa: CASSLRGGDTEAFF
j_call: TRBJ1-1; v_call: TRBV7-2; cdr3_aa: CASSRQAQDTEAFF
j_call: TRBJ2-1; v_call: TRBV7-3; cdr3_aa: CASSLGRNEQFF
j_call: TRBJ1-1; v_call: TRBV5-6; cdr3_aa: CASSFLRGAEAFF
j_call: -; v_call: TRBV20-1; cdr3_aa: CSAAQQGGYEQYF
j_call: TRBJ1-1; v_call: TRBV20-1; cdr3_aa: CSARDHPEAFF
j_call: TRBJ1-1; v_call: TRBV27; cdr3_aa: CASSTHRDTEAFF
j_call: TRBJ1-5; v_call: TRBV10-3; cdr3_aa: CAISDGQVSNQPQHF
j_call: TRBJ2-7; v_call: TRBV12-3/TRBV12-4; cdr3_aa: CASSFEGYEQYF
j_call: TRBJ1-3; v_call: TRBV20-1; cdr3_aa: CSASGTGENTIYF
j_call: TRBJ1-1; v_call: TRBV7-2; cdr3_aa: CASSRGGQGARTEAFF
j_call: TRBJ2-4; v_call: TRBV7-2; cdr3_aa: CASSLRGENIQYF
j_call: TRBJ2-2; v_call: TRBV20-1; cdr3_aa: CSARDMRQGEAGELFF
j_call: TRBJ1-3; v_call: TRBV25-1; cdr3_aa: CASSEFGTGSSGNTIYF
j_call: TRBJ2-5; v_call: TRBV20-1; cdr3_aa: CSARRRGNLETQYF
j_call: TRBJ2-3; v_call: TRBV5-1; cdr3_aa: CASSSSGSDTQYF
j_call: TRBJ2-3; v_call: TRBV27; cdr3_aa: CASIPTRGSTDTQYF
j_call: TRBJ2-2; v_call: TRBV5-1; cdr3_aa: CASSLEVTGELFF
j_call: TRBJ2-1; v_call: TRBV7-2; cdr3_aa: CASSLTVAGTNEQFF
j_call: TRBJ1-2; v_call: TRBV20-1; cdr3_aa: CSARDLKGDFNYGYTF
j_call: TRBJ1-5; v_call: TRBV18; cdr3_aa: CASSEGSNQPQHF
j_call: TRBJ2-1; v_call: TRBV5-1; cdr3_aa: CASSPGTAGSAFF
j_call: TRBJ2-5; v_call: TRBV3-1; cdr3_aa: CASSFTYAAQETQYF
j_call: TRBJ2-1; v_call: TRBV27; cdr3_aa: CASSPSAVRIGLF
j_call: TRBJ1-4; v_call: TRBV5-1; cdr3_aa: CASSLDGTRIEKLFF
j_call: TRBJ2-5; v_call: TRBV20-1; cdr3_aa: CSAILAGEWQETQYF
j_call: TRBJ2-7; v_call: TRBV20-1; cdr3_aa: CSARGSLDEQYF
j_call: TRBJ2-1; v_call: TRBV9; cdr3_aa: CASSLLDNEQFF
j_call: TRBJ2-6; v_call: TRBV19; cdr3_aa: CASTLQGRSVSGANVLTF
j_call: TRBJ1-4; v_call: TRBV6-2/TRBV6-3; cdr3_aa: CASSPGQWRINEKLFF
j_call: TRBJ1-1; v_call: TRBV6-6; cdr3_aa: CASSYSGPMNTEAFF
j_call: TRBJ1-5; v_call: TRBV7-2; cdr3_aa: CASSMRQGVNQPQHF
j_call: TRBJ1-2; v_call: TRBV18; cdr3_aa: CASSPSDGSYGYTF
j_call: TRBJ1-1; v_call: TRBV20-1; cdr3_aa: CSARHDTEAFF
j_call: TRBJ2-7; v_call: TRBV29-1; cdr3_aa: CSVGQGVGEQYF
j_call: TRBJ1-4; v_call: TRBV5-1; cdr3_aa: CASSPSTGGYEKLFF
j_call: TRBJ1-6; v_call: TRBV5-1; cdr3_aa: CASSWTGAQGNSPLHF
j_call: TRBJ2-3; v_call: TRBV27; cdr3_aa: CASSSAGMGATDTQYF
j_call: TRBJ2-1; v_call: TRBV24-1; cdr3_aa: CATSPGGRYNEQFF
j_call: TRBJ1-1; v_call: TRBV18; cdr3_aa: CASSAGQGNTEAFF
j_call: TRBJ2-7; v_call: TRBV4-1; cdr3_aa: CASSQVGGSRRYEQYF
j_call: TRBJ1-3; v_call: TRBV5-8; cdr3_aa: CASSRGGGSSGNTIYF
j_call: TRBJ1-2; v_call: TRBV20-1; cdr3_aa: CSASAGTGGEDGYTF
j_call: TRBJ2-2; v_call: TRBV5-1; cdr3_aa: CASSNSGTTGELFF
j_call: TRBJ1-2; v_call: TRBV3-1; cdr3_aa: CASSQKSGVIGGYTF